The source of this TCR beta chain is a study of OX40 agonist ivuxolimab in advanced cancers. Sequenced by immunoSEQ multiplex PCR; TCRdb stores in-frame clones only, minus some. The sample shows approximately 99,000 clones, approximately 94% of them seen only once. Samples were taken at baseline and on day 1 of cycles 4 and 7. This TCR came from an adult with an advanced solid tumor such as melanoma, head and neck, liver or kidney cancer. The specimen comprised CD4+ or CD8+ T cells sorted from blood, sampled in a trial of the OX40 agonist ivuxolimab.

The CDR3 sequence: CASSPLTMGVYEQYF. CDR3 in DNA: TGTGCCAGCAGCCCCCTCACTATGGGGGTATACGAGCAGTACTTC. This rearrangement joins TRBV6-5 to TRBJ2-7; D tentatively reads TRBD1 or TRBD2 (5 bases each). The CDR3 loop spans 15 amino acids. CDR1 is MNHEY and CDR2 is SVGAGI in the germline V gene. Trimming removed 6 bases at V and 4 bases at J, with 19 bases between.